This T cell receptor beta chain was retrieved from a study of blood T cell repertoires in COVID-19. The V end lost 6 bases, the J end lost 6 bases, and 17 bases lay between the germline ends. CDR3 length: 14 amino acids. Germline CDR1 is SQVTM and CDR2 is ANQGSEA. Profiling relied on immunoSEQ multiplex PCR, and the TCRdb table lists in-frame clones only, not all of them. Here the sample spans about 20,000 clones, 75% to 85% being singletons. The sequencing input was peripheral blood. The chain couples TRBV29-1 to TRBJ1-4; D ambiguous. This sequence originates from a man older than 75 with acute or convalescent COVID-19. The CDR3 region is CSVAPGMGYEKLFF. The DNA for the CDR3 is TGCAGCGTAGCCCCCGGGATGGGCTATGAAAAACTGTTTTTT.